Listed below are T cell receptor beta chains from one sample, sequenced in a study of T cells in Graves' hyperthyroidism and ophthalmopathy. Using its own MiXCR run on the multiplex PCR reads, TCRdb lists one record per CDR3 protein. The sample records some 92,000 distinct CDR3 sequences, 35% to 45% being singletons. Sequencing used peripheral blood or thyroid tissue (not recorded which). The origin of the receptors is a woman aged 25 to 39 with Graves' hyperthyroidism. The CDR3 runs from the conserved cysteine through the conserved F or W. D genes are given only for firm matches. Not every row has a clone size; where given, it reads once, few, many or a size class.

v_call	j_call	clone_size	d_call	cdr3_aa	cdr3_nt
TRBV20-1	TRBJ2-1	-	-	CSARDRRVSLLGNEQFF	TGCAGTGCTAGAGATCGGCGGGTTTCCCTATTGGGCAATGAGCAGTTCTTC
TRBV10-2	TRBJ2-5	-	TRBD2	CASSETSGRGETQYF	TGCGCCAGCAGTGAGACTAGCGGGAGAGGTGAGACCCAGTACTTC
TRBV5-5	TRBJ1-1	-	-	CASSLYGGDTEAFF	TGTGCCAGCAGTTTGTACGGGGGTGACACTGAAGCTTTCTTT
TRBV4-1	TRBJ2-7	many	-	CASSQERRLLVAYEQYF	TGCGCCAGCAGCCAAGAAAGGCGACTCCTTGTTGCGTACGAGCAGTACTTC
TRBV20-1	TRBJ1-1	few	-	CSARDLDATEALF	TGCAGTGCTAGAGATCTCGACGCCACTGAAGCTCTCTTT
TRBV7-9	TRBJ1-2	-	-	CASSLRARGYTF	TGTGCCAGCAGCTTAAGAGCCAGGGGCTACACCTTC
TRBV2	TRBJ1-5	-	-	CASKPFGGGDQPQHF	TGTGCCAGCAAACCGTTCGGCGGGGGAGACCAGCCCCAGCATTTT
TRBV20-1	TRBJ1-2	few	-	CSATSTEVVNGYTF	TGCAGTGCTACCTCGACAGAAGTTGTTAATGGCTACACCTTC
TRBV9	TRBJ2-3	-	-	CVSSVGLGRDTQYF	TGTGTCAGCAGCGTAGGCTTAGGCCGAGATACGCAGTATTTT
TRBV2	TRBJ1-5	-	TRBD1	CAPDRDNQPQHF	TGTGCTCCGGACAGGGACAATCAGCCCCAGCATTTT
TRBV5-1	TRBJ2-5	many	-	CASSLGATQETQYF	TGCGCCAGCAGCTTGGGGGCAACACAAGAGACCCAGTACTTC
TRBV15	TRBJ2-3	many	-	CATSRARRTDTQYF	TGTGCCACCAGCAGAGCTAGGCGCACAGATACGCAGTATTTT
TRBV15	TRBJ1-5	-	-	CATSRGVYNQPQHF	TGTGCCACCAGCAGAGGGGTCTACAATCAGCCCCAGCATTTT
TRBV11-1	TRBJ2-5	-	TRBD2	CARRGLETQYF	TGTGCTAGGCGGGGGTTAGAGACCCAGTACTTC
TRBV5-1	TRBJ1-1	few	-	CASSWPGLNTEAFF	TGTGCCAGCAGTTGGCCGGGACTGAACACTGAAGCTTTCTTT
TRBV18	TRBJ1-5	many	-	CASSPGLGNQPQHF	TGTGCCAGCTCACCAGGATTAGGAAATCAGCCCCAGCATTTT
TRBV7-8	TRBJ1-2	-	-	CASSSSVLYDCTF	TGTGCCAGCAGCTCCAGCGTCCTCTATGACTGCACCTTC
TRBV4-2	TRBJ2-2	many	TRBD1	CASSQGRDRNTGELFF	TGTGCCAGCAGCCAAGGAAGGGACAGAAACACCGGGGAGCTGTTTTTT
TRBV20-1	TRBJ2-2	-	TRBD2	CSVPGLAGEKDTGELFF	TGCAGTGTCCCGGGACTAGCGGGAGAAAAGGACACCGGGGAGCTGTTTTTT
TRBV20-1	TRBJ1-2	many	TRBD1	CSASRTGIYGYTF	TGCAGTGCTAGTAGGACAGGGATTTATGGCTACACCTTC
TRBV20-1	TRBJ1-4	-	TRBD1	CSARDIGTGDEKLFF	TGCAGTGCTAGAGATATCGGGACAGGGGATGAAAAACTGTTTTTT
TRBV10-2	TRBJ1-1	-	TRBD1	CASRDRASEAFF	TGCGCCAGCCGGGACAGGGCTTCTGAAGCTTTCTTT
TRBV9	TRBJ2-2	many	TRBD2	CASSWGLAGEHTGELFF	TGTGCCAGCAGCTGGGGACTAGCGGGAGAACACACCGGGGAGCTGTTTTTT
TRBV9	TRBJ2-2	-	-	CASSVTGTRITGELFF	TGTGCCAGCAGTGTAACAGGAACGAGGATCACCGGGGAGCTGTTTTTT
TRBV2	TRBJ1-5	many	-	CASKRDNNQPQHF	TGTGCCAGCAAAAGGGATAATAATCAGCCCCAGCATTTT
TRBV7-9	TRBJ1-2	once	TRBD1	CASSTTDRGIYGYTF	TGTGCCAGCAGCACCACCGACAGGGGAATCTATGGCTACACCTTC
TRBV5-1	TRBJ2-7	-	TRBD2	CASSLAGTSGPYEQYF	TGCGCCAGCAGCTTAGCCGGGACTAGCGGTCCCTACGAGCAGTACTTC
TRBV7-2	TRBJ1-2	many	TRBD1	CASRLTGTGTGYTF	TGTGCCAGCAGGCTAACCGGGACAGGGACCGGCTACACCTTC
TRBV7-9	TRBJ2-2	-	TRBD1	CASSLTGQTNTGELFF	TGTGCCAGCAGCTTAACGGGACAGACGAACACCGGGGAGCTGTTTTTT
TRBV7-9	TRBJ2-2	-	-	CASSPRAGQTNTGELFF	TGTGCCAGCAGCCCAAGGGCGGGACAGACGAACACCGGGGAGCTGTTTTTT
TRBV5-1	TRBJ2-2	-	-	CASFQGRREGATGELFF	TGCGCCAGTTTCCAGGGACGGCGGGAAGGCGCCACCGGGGAGCTGTTTTTT
TRBV27	TRBJ1-5	many	-	CASSLRDPYQPQHF	TGTGCCAGCAGTCTCCGGGACCCCTATCAGCCCCAGCATTTT
TRBV7-9	TRBJ2-7	many	TRBD1	CASSRLPTGFPYEQYF	TGCGCCAGCAGCCGTTTACCGACAGGGTTCCCCTACGAGCAGTACTTC
TRBV7-3	TRBJ2-2	-	TRBD2	CASSLFSGRAAGELFF	TGTGCCAGCAGCTTATTTAGCGGGAGGGCCGCCGGGGAGCTGTTTTTT
TRBV28	TRBJ2-5	many	TRBD1	CASRPYRGPYQETQYF	TGTGCCAGCAGACCATACAGGGGGCCGTACCAAGAGACCCAGTACTTC
TRBV11-1	TRBJ2-2	once	-	CASSPPPGQRSTGELFF	TGTGCCAGCAGCCCCCCCCCGGGCCAAAGGAGCACCGGGGAGCTGTTTTTT
TRBV20-1	TRBJ1-1	-	-	CGAGAGWTEALF	TGCGGTGCTGGAGCAGGGTGGACTGAAGCTCTCTTT
TRBV6-5	TRBJ1-5	many	TRBD1	CASRPFTGGNQPQHF	TGTGCCAGCAGGCCCTTCACAGGGGGGAATCAGCCCCAGCATTTT
TRBV4-2	TRBJ2-3	few	TRBD2	CASSQEMGLARTQYF	TGTGCCAGCAGCCAAGAAATGGGACTAGCCCGCACGCAGTATTTT
TRBV7-2	TRBJ1-6	once	TRBD1	CASRGTGLNSPLHF	TGTGCCAGCAGAGGGACAGGATTAAATTCACCCCTCCATTTT
TRBV28	TRBJ1-1	-	-	CASNGAGLGAFF	TGTGCCAGCAACGGGGCAGGCCTTGGGGCTTTCTTT
TRBV4-2	TRBJ2-7	few	TRBD2	CASSQDPGLAGGPYEQYF	TGTGCCAGCAGCCAAGATCCGGGACTAGCGGGAGGTCCCTACGAGCAGTACTTC
TRBV2	TRBJ1-5	many	-	CASSERTTVNQPQHF	TGTGCCAGCAGTGAAAGGACAACCGTCAATCAGCCCCAGCATTTT
TRBV30	TRBJ2-3	once	TRBD2	CAWSWQGGITDTQYF	TGTGCCTGGAGTTGGCAGGGAGGGATCACAGATACGCAGTATTTT
TRBV20-1	TRBJ1-1	many	-	CSARDLWQVFCEAFF	TGCAGTGCTAGAGATTTGTGGCAGGTGTTTTGTGAAGCTTTCTTT
TRBV13	TRBJ2-5	-	TRBD2	CASSFTGLAGYQTQYF	TGTGCCAGCAGCTTCACGGGACTAGCGGGTTATCAGACCCAGTACTTC
TRBV2	TRBJ1-1	-	TRBD1	CATAGTVLNTEAFF	TGTGCCACCGCCGGGACAGTCCTGAACACTGAAGCTTTCTTT
TRBV2	TRBJ1-2	medium-sized	-	CASRVQAGTPDF	TGTGCCAGCAGGGTTCAAGCCGGGACACCGGACTTC
TRBV27	TRBJ2-7	-	-	CASSIHPSEGAAYEQYF	TGTGCCAGCAGTATACATCCTTCGGAGGGAGCAGCCTACGAGCAGTACTTC